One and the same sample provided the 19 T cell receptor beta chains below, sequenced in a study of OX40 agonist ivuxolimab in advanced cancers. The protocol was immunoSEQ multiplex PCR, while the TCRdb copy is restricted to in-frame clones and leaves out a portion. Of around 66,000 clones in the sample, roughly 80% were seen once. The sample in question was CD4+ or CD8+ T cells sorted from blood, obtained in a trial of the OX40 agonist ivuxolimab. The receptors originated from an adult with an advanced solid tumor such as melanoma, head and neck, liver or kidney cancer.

The CDR3 sequence: CASSVDTAMNTEAFF. The CDR3 DNA reads TGTGCCAGCAGCGTAGATACAGCTATGAACACTGAAGCTTTCTTT. J is TRBJ1-1 and V is TRBV7-9; D is ambiguous. Germline CDR1 reads SEHNR; CDR2 reads FQNEAQ (reference sequence). Deletions cut 5 bases from V and 0 bases from J, with 13 bases between. The CDR3 has 15 amino acids.

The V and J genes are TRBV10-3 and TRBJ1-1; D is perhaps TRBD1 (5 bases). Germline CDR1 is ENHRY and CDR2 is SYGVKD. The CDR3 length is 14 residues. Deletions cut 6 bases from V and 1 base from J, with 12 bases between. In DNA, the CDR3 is TGTGCCATCAGAAACCAGGGTGGGAACACTGAAGCTTTCTTT. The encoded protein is CAIRNQGGNTEAFF.

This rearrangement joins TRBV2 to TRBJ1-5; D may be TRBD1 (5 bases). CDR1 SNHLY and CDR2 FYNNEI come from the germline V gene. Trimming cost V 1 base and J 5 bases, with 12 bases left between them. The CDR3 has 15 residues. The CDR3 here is CASSEEGGGDQPQHF. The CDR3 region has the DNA TGTGCCAGCAGTGAAGAAGGTGGGGGGGATCAGCCCCAGCATTTT.

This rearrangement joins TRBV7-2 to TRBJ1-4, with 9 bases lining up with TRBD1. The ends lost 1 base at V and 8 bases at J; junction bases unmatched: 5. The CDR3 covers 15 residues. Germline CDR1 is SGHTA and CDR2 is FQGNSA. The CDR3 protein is CASSLVRTGVEKLFF. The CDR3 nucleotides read TGTGCCAGCAGCTTAGTTAGGACAGGGGTCGAAAAACTGTTTTTT.

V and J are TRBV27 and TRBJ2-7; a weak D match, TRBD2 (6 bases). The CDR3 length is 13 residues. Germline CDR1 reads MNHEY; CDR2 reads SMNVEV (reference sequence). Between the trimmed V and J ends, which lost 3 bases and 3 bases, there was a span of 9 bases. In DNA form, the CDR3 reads TGTGCCAGCAGTTTTCGGGAGCACTACGAGCAGTACTTC. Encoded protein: CASSFREHYEQYF.

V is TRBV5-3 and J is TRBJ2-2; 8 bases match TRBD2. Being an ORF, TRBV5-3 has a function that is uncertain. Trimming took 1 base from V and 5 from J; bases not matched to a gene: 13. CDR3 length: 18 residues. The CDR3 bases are TGTGCCAGAAGCTTGATATTCCCGGGACTAGGGGGTACCGGGGAGCTGTTTTTT. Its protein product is CARSLIFPGLGGTGELFF.

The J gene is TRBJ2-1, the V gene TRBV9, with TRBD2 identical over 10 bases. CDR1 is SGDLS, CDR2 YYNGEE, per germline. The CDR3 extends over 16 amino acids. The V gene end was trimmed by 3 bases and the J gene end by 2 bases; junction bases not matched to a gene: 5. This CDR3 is CASSGQGLAAYNEQFF. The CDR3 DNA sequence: TGTGCCAGCAGCGGACAAGGACTAGCGGCCTACAATGAGCAGTTCTTC.

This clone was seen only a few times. CDR3 sequence reads: CASSEHPTNLGTEAFF. Written as DNA, the CDR3 is TGTGCCAGCAGTGAACACCCGACTAACCTAGGGACTGAAGCTTTCTTT. The chain has TRBV2 and TRBJ1-1, with D unclear. The CDR3 runs to 16 residues. Between the trimmed V and J ends, which lost 2 bases and 5 bases, there was a span of 18 bases. The germline gives CDR1 SNHLY, CDR2 FYNNEI.

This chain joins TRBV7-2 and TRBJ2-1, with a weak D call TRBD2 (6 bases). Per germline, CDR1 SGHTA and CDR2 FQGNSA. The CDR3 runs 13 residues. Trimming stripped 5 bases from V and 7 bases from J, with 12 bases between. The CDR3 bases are TGTGCCAGCAGCCGGGACTGGTTAAATGAGCAGTTCTTC. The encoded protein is CASSRDWLNEQFF.

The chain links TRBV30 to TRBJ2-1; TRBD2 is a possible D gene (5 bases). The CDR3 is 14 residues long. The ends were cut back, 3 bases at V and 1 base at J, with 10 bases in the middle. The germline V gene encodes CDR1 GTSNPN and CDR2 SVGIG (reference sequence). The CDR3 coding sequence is TGTGCCTGGAGGTTGGAGGAGTCCTACAATGAGCAGTTCTTC. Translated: CAWRLEESYNEQFF.

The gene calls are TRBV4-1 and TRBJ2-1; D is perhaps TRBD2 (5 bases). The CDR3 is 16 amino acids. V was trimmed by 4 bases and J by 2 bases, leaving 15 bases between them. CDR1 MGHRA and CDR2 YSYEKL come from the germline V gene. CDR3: CASSRDGTGTYNEQFF. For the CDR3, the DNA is TGCGCCAGCAGCCGAGATGGCACGGGGACCTACAATGAGCAGTTCTTC.

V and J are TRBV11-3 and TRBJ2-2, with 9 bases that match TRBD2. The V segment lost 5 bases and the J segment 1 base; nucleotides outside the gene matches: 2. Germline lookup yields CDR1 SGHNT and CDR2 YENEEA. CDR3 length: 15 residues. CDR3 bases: TGTGCCAGCAGCGTGACTAGCGGGAACACCGGGGAGCTGTTTTTT. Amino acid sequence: CASSVTSGNTGELFF.

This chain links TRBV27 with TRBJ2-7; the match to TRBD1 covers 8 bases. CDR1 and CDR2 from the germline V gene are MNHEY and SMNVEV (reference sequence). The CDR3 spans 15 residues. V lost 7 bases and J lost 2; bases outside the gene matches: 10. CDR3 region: CASTLGTGSPYEQYF. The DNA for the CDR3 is TGTGCCAGCACCCTCGGGACAGGAAGCCCCTACGAGCAGTACTTC.

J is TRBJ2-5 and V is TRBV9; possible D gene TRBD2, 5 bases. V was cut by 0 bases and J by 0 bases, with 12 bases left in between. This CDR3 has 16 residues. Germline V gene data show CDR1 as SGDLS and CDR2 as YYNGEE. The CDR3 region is CASSVGSSPDQETQYF. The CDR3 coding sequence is TGTGCCAGCAGCGTAGGGTCTAGCCCGGACCAAGAGACCCAGTACTTC.

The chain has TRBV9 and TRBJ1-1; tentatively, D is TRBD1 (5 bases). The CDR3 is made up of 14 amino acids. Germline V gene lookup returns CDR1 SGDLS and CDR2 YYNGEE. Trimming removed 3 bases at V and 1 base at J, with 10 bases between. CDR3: CASSAGRRNTEAFF. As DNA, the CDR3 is TGTGCCAGCAGCGCGGGACGCAGGAACACTGAAGCTTTCTTT.

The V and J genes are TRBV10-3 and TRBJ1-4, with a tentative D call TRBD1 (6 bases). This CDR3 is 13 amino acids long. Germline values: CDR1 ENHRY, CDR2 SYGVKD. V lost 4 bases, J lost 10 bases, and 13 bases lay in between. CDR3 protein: CAISAGEGGKLFF. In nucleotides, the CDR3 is TGTGCCATCAGTGCAGGGGAGGGAGGAAAACTGTTTTTT.

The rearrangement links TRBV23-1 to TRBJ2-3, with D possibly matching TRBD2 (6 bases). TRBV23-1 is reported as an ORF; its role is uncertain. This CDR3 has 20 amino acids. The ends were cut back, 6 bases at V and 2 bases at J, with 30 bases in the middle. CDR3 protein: CASRHPGVWDRTVNTDTQYF. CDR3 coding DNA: TGCGCCAGCAGGCACCCGGGGGTATGGGATCGGACGGTCAACACAGATACGCAGTATTTT.

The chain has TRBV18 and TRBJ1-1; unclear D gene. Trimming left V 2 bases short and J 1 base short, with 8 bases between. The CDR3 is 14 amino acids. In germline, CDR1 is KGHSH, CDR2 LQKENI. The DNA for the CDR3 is TGTGCCAGCTCACCAGGGTTCGGGAACACTGAAGCTTTCTTT. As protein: CASSPGFGNTEAFF.

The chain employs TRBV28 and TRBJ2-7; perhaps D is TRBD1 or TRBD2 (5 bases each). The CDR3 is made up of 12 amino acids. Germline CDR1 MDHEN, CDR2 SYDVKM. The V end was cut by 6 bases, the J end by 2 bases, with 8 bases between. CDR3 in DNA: TGTGCCAGCAGAGGGGAGACCTACGAGCAGTACGTC. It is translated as CASRGETYEQYV.